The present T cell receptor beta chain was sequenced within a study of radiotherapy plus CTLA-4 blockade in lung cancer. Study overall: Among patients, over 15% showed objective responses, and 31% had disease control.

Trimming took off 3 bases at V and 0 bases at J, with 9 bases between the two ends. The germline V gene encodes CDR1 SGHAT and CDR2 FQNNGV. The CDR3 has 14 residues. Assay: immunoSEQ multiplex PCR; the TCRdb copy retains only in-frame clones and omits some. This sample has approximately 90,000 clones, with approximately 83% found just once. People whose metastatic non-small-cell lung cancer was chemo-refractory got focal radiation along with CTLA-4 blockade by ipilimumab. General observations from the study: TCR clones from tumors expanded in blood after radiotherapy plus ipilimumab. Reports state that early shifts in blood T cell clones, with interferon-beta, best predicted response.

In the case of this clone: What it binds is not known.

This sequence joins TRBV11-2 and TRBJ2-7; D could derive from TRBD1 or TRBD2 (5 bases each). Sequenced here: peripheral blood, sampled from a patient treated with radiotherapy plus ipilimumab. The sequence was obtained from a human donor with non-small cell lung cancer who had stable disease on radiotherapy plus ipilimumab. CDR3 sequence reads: CASSLGPNSYEQYF. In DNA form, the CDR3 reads TGTGCCAGCAGCTTGGGACCAAACTCCTACGAGCAGTACTTC.